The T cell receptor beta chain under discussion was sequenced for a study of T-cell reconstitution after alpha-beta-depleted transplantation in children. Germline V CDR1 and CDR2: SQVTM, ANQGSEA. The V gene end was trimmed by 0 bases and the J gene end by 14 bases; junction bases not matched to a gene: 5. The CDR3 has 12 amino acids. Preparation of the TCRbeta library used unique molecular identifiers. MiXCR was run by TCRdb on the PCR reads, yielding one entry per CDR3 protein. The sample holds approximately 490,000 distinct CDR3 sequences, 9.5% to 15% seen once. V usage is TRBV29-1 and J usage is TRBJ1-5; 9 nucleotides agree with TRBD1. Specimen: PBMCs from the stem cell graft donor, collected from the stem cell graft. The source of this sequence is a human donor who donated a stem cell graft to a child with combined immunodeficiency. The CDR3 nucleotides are TGCAGCGTTGAAGAGGGGACAGGGATTGAGCATTTT. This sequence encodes CSVEEGTGIEHF.